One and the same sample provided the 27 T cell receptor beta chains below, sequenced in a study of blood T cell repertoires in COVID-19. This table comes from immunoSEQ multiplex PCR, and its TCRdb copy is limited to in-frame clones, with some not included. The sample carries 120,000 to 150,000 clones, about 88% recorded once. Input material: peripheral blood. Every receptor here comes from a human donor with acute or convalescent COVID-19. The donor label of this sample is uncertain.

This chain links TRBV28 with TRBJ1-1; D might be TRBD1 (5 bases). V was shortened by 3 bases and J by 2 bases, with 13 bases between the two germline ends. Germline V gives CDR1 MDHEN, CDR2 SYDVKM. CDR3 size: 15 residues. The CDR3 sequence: CASSFPLTGNTEAFF. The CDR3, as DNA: TGTGCCAGCAGTTTTCCGTTAACAGGAAACACTGAAGCTTTCTTT. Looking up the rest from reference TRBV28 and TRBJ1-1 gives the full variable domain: DVKVTQSSRYLVKRTGEKVFLECVQDMDHENMFWYRQDPGLGLRLIYFSYDVKMKEKGDIPEGYSVSREKKERFSLILESASTNQTSMYLCASSFPLTGNTEAFFGQGTRLTVV.

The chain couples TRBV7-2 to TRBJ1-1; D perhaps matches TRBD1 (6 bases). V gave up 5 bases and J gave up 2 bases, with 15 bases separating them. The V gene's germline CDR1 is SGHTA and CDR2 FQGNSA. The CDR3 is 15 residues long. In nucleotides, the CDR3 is TGTGCCAGCAGCGGCCTAGGACAGAAAAACACTGAAGCTTTCTTT. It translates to CASSGLGQKNTEAFF.

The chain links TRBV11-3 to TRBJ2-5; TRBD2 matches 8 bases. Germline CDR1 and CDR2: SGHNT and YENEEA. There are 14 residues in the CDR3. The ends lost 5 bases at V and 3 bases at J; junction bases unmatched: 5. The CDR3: CASSPGGQKETQYF. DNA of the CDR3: TGTGCCAGCAGCCCGGGAGGGCAAAAAGAGACCCAGTACTTC.

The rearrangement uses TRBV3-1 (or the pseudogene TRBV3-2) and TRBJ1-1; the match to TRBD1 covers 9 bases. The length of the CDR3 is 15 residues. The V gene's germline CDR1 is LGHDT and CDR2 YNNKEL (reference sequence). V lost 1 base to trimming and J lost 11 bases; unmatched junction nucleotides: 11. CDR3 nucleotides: TGTGCCAGCAGCCAAGTAGGTGGGGGGACAGGGAACGCTTTCTTT. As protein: CASSQVGGGTGNAFF.

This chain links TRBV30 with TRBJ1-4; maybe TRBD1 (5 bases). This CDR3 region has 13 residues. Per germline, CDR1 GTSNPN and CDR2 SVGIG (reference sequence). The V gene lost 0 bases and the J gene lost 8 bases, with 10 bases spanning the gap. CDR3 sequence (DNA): TGTGCCTGGAGTGTAAGGGGCTACGAAAAACTGTTTTTT. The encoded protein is CAWSVRGYEKLFF.

CDR3 sequence reads: CATTTPGAGNTIYF. CDR3 nucleotides: TGTGCCACCACGACCCCAGGGGCTGGAAACACCATATATTTT. The chain uses TRBV13 and TRBJ1-3; tentatively, D is TRBD1 (6 bases). Germline V lookup: CDR1 PRHDT, CDR2 FYEKMQ (reference sequence). The V and J ends lost 10 bases and 2 bases respectively, with 15 bases between them. CDR3 size: 14 residues.

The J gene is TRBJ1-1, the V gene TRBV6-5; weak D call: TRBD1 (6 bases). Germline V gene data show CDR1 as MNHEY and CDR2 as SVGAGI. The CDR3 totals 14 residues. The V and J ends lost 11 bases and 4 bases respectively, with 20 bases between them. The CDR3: CAGTKNQGITEAFF. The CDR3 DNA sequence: TGTGCCGGCACCAAAAACCAGGGGATCACTGAAGCTTTCTTT.

CDR3 region: CASRVRQKTGELFF. The CDR3 region has the DNA TGTGCCAGCAGGGTTCGACAGAAGACCGGGGAGCTGTTTTTT. The chain recombines TRBV7-2 with TRBJ2-2; D possibly corresponds to TRBD1 (5 bases). CDR1 is SGHTA and CDR2 is FQGNSA in the germline V gene. CDR3 length: 14 amino acids. The germline V and J ends were trimmed by 6 bases and 5 bases, with 13 bases remaining between them.

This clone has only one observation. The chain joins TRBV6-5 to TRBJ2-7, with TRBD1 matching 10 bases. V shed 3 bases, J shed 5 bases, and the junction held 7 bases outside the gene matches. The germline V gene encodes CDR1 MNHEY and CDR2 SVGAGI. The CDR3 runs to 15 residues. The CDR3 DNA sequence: TGTGCCAGCAGTTATGGGGACAGGGGTTTCGACGAGCAGTACTTC. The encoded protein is CASSYGDRGFDEQYF.

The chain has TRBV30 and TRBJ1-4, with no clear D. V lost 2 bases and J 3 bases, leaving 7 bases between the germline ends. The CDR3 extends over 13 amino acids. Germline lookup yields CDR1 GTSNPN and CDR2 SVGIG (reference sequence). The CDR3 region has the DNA TGTGCCTGGAGTAACAGTGCTAATGAAAAACTGTTTTTT. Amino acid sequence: CAWSNSANEKLFF.

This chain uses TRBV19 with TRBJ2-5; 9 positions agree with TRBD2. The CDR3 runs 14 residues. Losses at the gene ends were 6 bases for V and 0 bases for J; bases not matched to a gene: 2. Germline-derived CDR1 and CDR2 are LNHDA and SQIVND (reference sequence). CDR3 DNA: TGTGCCAGTAGGACTAGCGGCAACCAAGAGACCCAGTACTTC. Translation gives CASRTSGNQETQYF.

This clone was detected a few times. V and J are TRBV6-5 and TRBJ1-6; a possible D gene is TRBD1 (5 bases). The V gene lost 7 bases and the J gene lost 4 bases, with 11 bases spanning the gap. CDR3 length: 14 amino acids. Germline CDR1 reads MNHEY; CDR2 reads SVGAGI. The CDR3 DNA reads TGTGCCAGCATGGCAGGGCAGTATAATTCACCCCTCCACTTT. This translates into CASMAGQYNSPLHF.

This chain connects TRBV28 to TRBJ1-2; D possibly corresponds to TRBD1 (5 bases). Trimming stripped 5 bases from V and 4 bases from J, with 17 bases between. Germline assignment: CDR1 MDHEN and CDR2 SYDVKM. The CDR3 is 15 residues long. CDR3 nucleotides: TGTGCCAGCAGTCCGACGGACACTTTAGTCTATGGCTACACCTTC. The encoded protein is CASSPTDTLVYGYTF.

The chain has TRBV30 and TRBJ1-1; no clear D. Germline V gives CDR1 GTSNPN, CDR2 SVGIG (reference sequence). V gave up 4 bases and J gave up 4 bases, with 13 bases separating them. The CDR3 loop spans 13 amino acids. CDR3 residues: CAWTPPPGTEAFF. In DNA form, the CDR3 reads TGTGCCTGGACCCCTCCCCCGGGCACTGAAGCTTTCTTT.

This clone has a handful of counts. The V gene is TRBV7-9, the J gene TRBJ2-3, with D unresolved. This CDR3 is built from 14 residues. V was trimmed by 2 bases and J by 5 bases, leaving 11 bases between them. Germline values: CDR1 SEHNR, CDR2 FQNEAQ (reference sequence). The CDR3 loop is CASSLSLPQDTQYF. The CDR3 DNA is TGTGCCAGCAGCTTAAGCCTCCCTCAAGATACGCAGTATTTT.

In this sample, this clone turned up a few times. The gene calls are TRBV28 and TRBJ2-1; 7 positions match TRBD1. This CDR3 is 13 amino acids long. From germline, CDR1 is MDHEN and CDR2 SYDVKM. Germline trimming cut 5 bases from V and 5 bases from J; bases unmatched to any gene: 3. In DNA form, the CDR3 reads TGTGCCAGCAGTGTAGGACAGGACAATGAGCAGTTCTTC. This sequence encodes CASSVGQDNEQFF.

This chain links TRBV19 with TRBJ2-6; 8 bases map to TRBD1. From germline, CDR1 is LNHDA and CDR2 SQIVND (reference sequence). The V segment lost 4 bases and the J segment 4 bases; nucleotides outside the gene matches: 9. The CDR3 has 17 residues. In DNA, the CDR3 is TGTGCCAGTAGTAGGACCCAGGGGGCCGCCGGGGCCAACGTCCTGACTTTC. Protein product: CASSRTQGAAGANVLTF. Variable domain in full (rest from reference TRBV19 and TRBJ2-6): DGGITQSPKYLFRKEGQNVTLSCEQNLNHDAMYWYRQDPGQGLRLIYYSQIVNDFQKGDIAEGYSVSREKKESFPLTVTSAQKNPTAFYLCASSRTQGAAGANVLTFGAGSRLTVL.

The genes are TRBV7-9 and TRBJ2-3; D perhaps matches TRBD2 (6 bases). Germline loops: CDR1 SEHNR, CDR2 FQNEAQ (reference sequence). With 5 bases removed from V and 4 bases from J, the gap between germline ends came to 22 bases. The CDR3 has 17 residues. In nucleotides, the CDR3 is TGTGCCAGCAGCCCCCGAGGGGCGGGGAGCCTTGCAGATACGCAGTATTTT. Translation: CASSPRGAGSLADTQYF.

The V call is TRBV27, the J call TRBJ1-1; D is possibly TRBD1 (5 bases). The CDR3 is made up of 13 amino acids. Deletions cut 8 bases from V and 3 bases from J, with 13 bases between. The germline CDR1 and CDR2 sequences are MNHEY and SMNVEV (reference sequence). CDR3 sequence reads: CASLDRYDTEAFF. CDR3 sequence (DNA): TGTGCCAGCCTAGACAGATATGACACTGAAGCTTTCTTT.

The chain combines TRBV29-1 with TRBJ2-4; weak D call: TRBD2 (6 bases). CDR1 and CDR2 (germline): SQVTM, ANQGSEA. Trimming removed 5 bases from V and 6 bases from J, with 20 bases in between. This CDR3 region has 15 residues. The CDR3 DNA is TGCAGCGTTTCCTCCATCGCGGGATCCACAAACATTCAGTACTTC. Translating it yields CSVSSIAGSTNIQYF.

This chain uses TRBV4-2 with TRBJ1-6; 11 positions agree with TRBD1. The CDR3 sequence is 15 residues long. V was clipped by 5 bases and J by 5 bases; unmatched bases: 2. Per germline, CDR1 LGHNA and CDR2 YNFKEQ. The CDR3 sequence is CASSAGQGDNSPLHF. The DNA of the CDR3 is TGTGCCAGCAGCGCGGGACAGGGGGATAATTCACCCCTCCACTTT.

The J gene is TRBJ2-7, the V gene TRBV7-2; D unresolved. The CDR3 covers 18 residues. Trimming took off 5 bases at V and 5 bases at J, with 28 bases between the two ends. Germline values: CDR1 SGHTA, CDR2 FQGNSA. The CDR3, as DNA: TGTGCCAGCAGCGATGATGGAGTCACCTCTTTTATTCCCCACGAGCAGTACTTC. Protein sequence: CASSDDGVTSFIPHEQYF. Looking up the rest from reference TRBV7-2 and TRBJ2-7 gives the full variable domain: GAGVSQSPSNKVTEKGKDVELRCDPISGHTALYWYRQSLGQGLEFLIYFQGNSAPDKSGLPSDRFSAERTGGSVSTLTIQRTQQEDSAVYLCASSDDGVTSFIPHEQYFGPGTRLTVT.

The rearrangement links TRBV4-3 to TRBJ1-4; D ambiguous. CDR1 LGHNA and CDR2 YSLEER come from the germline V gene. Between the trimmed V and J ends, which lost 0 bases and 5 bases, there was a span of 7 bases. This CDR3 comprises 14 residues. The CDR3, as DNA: TGCGCCAGCAGCCAAGACTATTCGAATGAAAAACTGTTTTTT. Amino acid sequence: CASSQDYSNEKLFF.

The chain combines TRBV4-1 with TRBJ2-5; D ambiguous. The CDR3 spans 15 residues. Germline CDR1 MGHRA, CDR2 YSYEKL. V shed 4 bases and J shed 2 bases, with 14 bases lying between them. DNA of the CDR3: TGCGCCAGCAGCCCATCGCCAGGTTATCAAGAGACCCAGTACTTC. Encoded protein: CASSPSPGYQETQYF.

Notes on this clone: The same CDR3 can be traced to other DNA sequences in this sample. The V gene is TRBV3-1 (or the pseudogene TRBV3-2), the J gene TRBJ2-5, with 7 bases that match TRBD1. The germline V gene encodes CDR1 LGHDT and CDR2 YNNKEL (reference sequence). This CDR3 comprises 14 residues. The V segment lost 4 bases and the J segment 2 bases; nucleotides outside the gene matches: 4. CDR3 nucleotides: TGTGCCAGCAGCCGGGGACAGCAACAAGAGACCCAGTACTTC. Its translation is CASSRGQQQETQYF.

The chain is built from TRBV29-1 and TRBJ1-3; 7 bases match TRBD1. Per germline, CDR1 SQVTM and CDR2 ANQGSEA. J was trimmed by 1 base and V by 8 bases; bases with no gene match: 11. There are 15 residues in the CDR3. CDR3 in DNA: TGCAGCCCGACCCGGGACAGTCTTTCTGGAAACACCATATATTTT. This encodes CSPTRDSLSGNTIYF.

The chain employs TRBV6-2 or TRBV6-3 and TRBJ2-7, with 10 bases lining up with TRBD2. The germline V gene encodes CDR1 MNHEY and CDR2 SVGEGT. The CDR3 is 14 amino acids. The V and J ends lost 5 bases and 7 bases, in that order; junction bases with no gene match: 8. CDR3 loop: CASSLPSGSREQYV. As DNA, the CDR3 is TGTGCCAGCAGTCTCCCTAGCGGGAGTCGGGAGCAGTACGTC.